This TCR beta chain was profiled in a study of blood T cell repertoires in COVID-19 (dated by TCRdb to the early 2020s). For the study in its entirety: Samples from collaborators originated in the United States, Italy and Spain and spanned both the acute and convalescent phases of COVID-19. The material from the prospective study consisted of cDNA or gDNA derived from T cells, B-cell-depleted T cells, or PBMCs. The dataset comprised deeply sampled blood TCRbeta repertoires from subjects exposed to, actively infected with, or recovered from COVID-19. The repertoires were released in a freely available public database intended as a resource for research on the immune response to SARS-CoV-2. Samples were obtained from the ongoing ImmuneRACE study (first 160 participants) and from 950 to 1,500 subjects provided by 6 global collaborators. A de-identified subject ID, COVID-19 status, age in years and sex were almost always included in the sample metadata. Where HLA class I and class II types were available, the types were taken from metadata supplied by the sample provider, not from assay-based typing.

TCRbeta CDR3 regions were amplified from genomic DNA by means of the immunoSEQ Assay, a bias-controlled multiplex PCR. Under the source paper's analysis protocol: The number of nucleated cells in each sample was estimated by amplification of reference gene primers within the assay. Sequence reads were collapsed and filtered to measure the absolute abundance of every unique TCRbeta CDR3 rearrangement. For each sample, productive Simpson clonality was calculated by taking the square root of Simpson's diversity index across productive rearrangements. TCRdb stores this immuneACCESS table with in-frame sequences only. Part of the clones is absent; in the studies checked, under half of the shortfall reflects unresolved V genes, and no reason is known for the rest. For V, J and clone size, that table is used; D and trimming come from the DNA. The sample contains roughly 170,000 clones, approximately 82% of them found a single time. Of the sample, about a sixth falls within the top ten clones.

Trimming leaves V shorter by 1 base and J shorter by 2 bases, with the junction holding 5 bases beyond the gene matches. There are 15 amino acids in the CDR3, from cysteine to phenylalanine inclusive. Only the CDR3 DNA stays, 45 bases, in frame from base 1. The paper's findings and limits, for the study overall: Clinical and demographic metadata were provided uncurated, with the amount varying by source and participant.

Participants in the prospective study were aged roughly 18 to 100 years, lived in over 20 United States geographic areas, and enrolled through a virtual design. To assign participants to cohorts, the prospective study relied on clinical history that participants themselves reported in a screening survey and a study questionnaire. ImmuneRACE Cohort 3 recovered participants were defined by two consecutive negative NP/OP PCR tests, healthcare professional clearance, or symptom resolution. Each participant in the prospective study had whole blood, serum and a nasopharyngeal or oropharyngeal swab collected by mobile phlebotomists. Over a 2-month period, participants in the prospective study had the option of providing additional blood draws and questionnaires. Before DNA extraction, prospective study blood samples were shipped either frozen or at room temperature. With respect to this clone: What antigen it recognizes has not been identified. No clone much larger than this one lies a single base away; base qualities are absent.

The sequence links TRBV5-3 to TRBJ2-7; 8 of the junction bases match TRBD2. TRBV5-3 is an open reading frame, and its role is uncertain. Material for sequencing was PBMCs or T cells enriched from blood (not recorded which). This sequence originates from a man between 60 and 75 years old who had recovered from COVID-19. The DNA sequence is as follows: TGTGCCAGAAGCTTGATCACTAGCGGTACCTACGAGCAGTACTTC. Its protein product is CARSLITSGTYEQYF.